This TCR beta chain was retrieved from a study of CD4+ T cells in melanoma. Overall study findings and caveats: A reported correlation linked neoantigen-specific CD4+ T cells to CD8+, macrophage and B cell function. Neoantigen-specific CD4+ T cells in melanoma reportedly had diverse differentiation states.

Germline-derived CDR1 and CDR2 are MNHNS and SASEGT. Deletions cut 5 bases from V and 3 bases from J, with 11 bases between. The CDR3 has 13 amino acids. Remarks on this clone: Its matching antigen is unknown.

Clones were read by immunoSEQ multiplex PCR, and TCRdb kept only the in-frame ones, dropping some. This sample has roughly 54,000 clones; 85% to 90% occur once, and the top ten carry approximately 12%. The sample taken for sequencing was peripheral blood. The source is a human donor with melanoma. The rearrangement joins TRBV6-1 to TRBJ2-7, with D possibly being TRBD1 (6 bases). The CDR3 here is CASSMQGFYEQYF. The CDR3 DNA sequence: TGTGCCAGCAGTATGCAGGGGTTCTACGAGCAGTACTTC.